The 21 T cell receptor beta chains given below trace back to one sample, sequenced in a study of blood T cell repertoires in COVID-19. Generated by immunoSEQ multiplex PCR, the TCRdb table keeps only in-frame clones and is missing some. The table lists hundreds of thousands of clones, 88% of them singletons, with less than 3% in the top ten. The sample was PBMCs or T cells enriched from blood (not recorded which). The receptors shown here come from a woman aged 45-59 years who had recovered from COVID-19.

V and J are TRBV7-9 and TRBJ1-4, with 9 bases lining up with TRBD1. V shed 5 bases and J 1 base; nucleotides not matched to a gene: 5. The CDR3 length is 16 residues. CDR1 SEHNR and CDR2 FQNEAQ come from the germline V gene (reference sequence). Here the CDR3 DNA reads TGTGCCAGCAGCCCCAGGACAGGGGAAACTAATGAAAAACTGTTTTTT. This encodes CASSPRTGETNEKLFF. The full variable domain, completed using reference TRBV7-9 and TRBJ1-4, is DTGVSQNPRHKITKRGQNVTFRCDPISEHNRLYWYRQTLGQGPEFLTYFQNEAQLEKSRLLSDRFSAERPKGSFSTLEIQRTEQGDSAMYLCASSPRTGETNEKLFFGSGTQLSVL.

The rearrangement joins TRBV2 to TRBJ1-3, with 11 bases aligning to TRBD1. J lost 7 bases, V lost 1 base, and 3 bases had no gene match. CDR3 length: 15 residues. Germline V lookup: CDR1 SNHLY, CDR2 FYNNEI. The CDR3 is CASSEGDRGSNTIYF. In DNA form, the CDR3 reads TGTGCCAGCAGTGAAGGGGACAGGGGGAGTAACACCATATATTTT.

The chain uses TRBV27 and TRBJ2-3; D may be TRBD2 (6 bases). CDR1 is MNHEY, CDR2 SMNVEV, per germline (reference sequence). The V end was cut by 4 bases, the J end by 0 bases, with 20 bases between. The CDR3 is 18 residues long. CDR3 in DNA: TGTGCCAGCAGTTCCGACCCAGACCGGACTACTAGCACAGATACGCAGTATTTT. Translation gives CASSSDPDRTTSTDTQYF.

The genes are TRBV29-1 and TRBJ1-3; 7 bases fit TRBD1. V was clipped by 6 bases and J by 0 bases; unmatched bases: 5. The CDR3 loop spans 14 amino acids. Germline V gene lookup returns CDR1 SQVTM and CDR2 ANQGSEA. CDR3 coding DNA: TGCAGCGTGGCGGACAGGAGCTCTGGAAACACCATATATTTT. Encoded protein: CSVADRSSGNTIYF.

The chain has TRBV28 and TRBJ2-1; TRBD2 aligns across 9 bases. There are 15 residues in the CDR3. The trim removed 4 bases at V and 0 bases at J, leaving 1 base unmatched. The germline gives CDR1 MDHEN, CDR2 SYDVKM. This CDR3 is CASSSLAGSYNEQFF. CDR3 coding DNA: TGTGCCAGCAGTTCACTAGCGGGCTCCTACAATGAGCAGTTCTTC. The whole variable domain, remainder taken from reference TRBV28 and TRBJ2-1, is DVKVTQSSRYLVKRTGEKVFLECVQDMDHENMFWYRQDPGLGLRLIYFSYDVKMKEKGDIPEGYSVSREKKERFSLILESASTNQTSMYLCASSSLAGSYNEQFFGPGTRLTVL.

The chain employs TRBV3-1 (or the pseudogene TRBV3-2) and TRBJ2-6; D possibly corresponds to TRBD2 (5 bases). V shed 0 bases and J shed 0 bases, with 6 bases lying between them. The V gene's germline CDR1 is LGHDT and CDR2 YNNKEL (reference sequence). The CDR3 is made up of 16 amino acids. CDR3 nucleotides: TGTGCCAGCAGCCAAGATGCGGGCTCTGGGGCCAACGTCCTGACTTTC. Translated: CASSQDAGSGANVLTF.

The J gene is TRBJ1-1, the V gene TRBV2; no reliable D call. The CDR3 extends over 11 amino acids. The V end was cut by 8 bases, the J end by 6 bases, with 10 bases between. Per germline, CDR1 SNHLY and CDR2 FYNNEI. The CDR3 sequence is CASLQSAEAFF. The CDR3 nucleotides are TGTGCCAGCCTGCAGAGCGCTGAAGCTTTCTTT.

The chain combines TRBV25-1 with TRBJ1-4; 7 bases are shared with TRBD1. V shed 4 bases and J 5 bases; nucleotides not matched to a gene: 7. Germline-derived CDR1 and CDR2 are MGHDK and SYGVNS. The CDR3 length is 15 residues. The CDR3 DNA sequence: TGTGCCAGCAGTGGGGCCGGGACAGCAAATGAAAAACTGTTTTTT. Translating it yields CASSGAGTANEKLFF.

This chain connects TRBV30 to TRBJ1-6; D remains unclear. Germline-derived CDR1 and CDR2 are GTSNPN and SVGIG (reference sequence). The CDR3 length is 14 residues. The V gene lost 4 bases and the J gene lost 7 bases, with 14 bases spanning the gap. The CDR3 sequence: CAWTFTVTNSPLHF. The DNA for the CDR3 is TGTGCCTGGACCTTTACAGTAACAAATTCACCCCTCCACTTT.

This clone was counted a single time. This chain joins TRBV6-5 and TRBJ1-1; D possibly corresponds to TRBD1 (6 bases). Germline V lookup: CDR1 MNHEY, CDR2 SVGAGI. This CDR3 is built from 13 residues. V lost 8 bases to trimming and J lost 6 bases, with 16 bases between them. CDR3 nucleotides: TGTGCCAGCCGAGAGGGGGGGTGGGCTGAAGCTTTCTTT. Translating it yields CASREGGWAEAFF.

V gene TRBV27 combines with J gene TRBJ2-1; tentatively, D is TRBD1 (6 bases). V shed 6 bases and J shed 1 base, with 13 bases lying between them. The CDR3 length is 15 residues. CDR1 and CDR2 (germline): MNHEY, SMNVEV (reference sequence). This CDR3 reads CASRSAGTSYNEQFF. The CDR3 nucleotides read TGTGCCAGCAGATCCGCCGGGACATCCTACAATGAGCAGTTCTTC.

This clone was observed once. V usage is TRBV7-2 and J usage is TRBJ1-6; D is ambiguous. This CDR3 region has 16 residues. The V gene lost 4 bases and the J gene lost 6 bases, with 16 bases spanning the gap. Germline CDR1 and CDR2: SGHTA and FQGNSA. The CDR3 region has the DNA TGTGCCAGCAGCTCGTACATCACGGGAGGTAATTCACCCCTCCACTTT. It codes for CASSSYITGGNSPLHF.

The chain uses TRBV4-1 and TRBJ1-2; 7 nucleotides match TRBD1. The CDR3 is 15 amino acids. The V gene end was trimmed by 5 bases and the J gene end by 4 bases; junction bases not matched to a gene: 10. Germline CDR1 is MGHRA and CDR2 is YSYEKL. The CDR3 spells CASSKGTATLYGYTF. CDR3 bases: TGCGCCAGCAGCAAAGGGACAGCTACCCTCTATGGCTACACCTTC.

The chain uses TRBV7-3 and TRBJ2-5, with 7 bases aligning to TRBD2. The V gene's germline CDR1 is SGHTA and CDR2 FQGTGA. There are 15 residues in the CDR3. V was pared by 1 base and J by 0 bases, with 2 bases of the junction left unmatched. Written as DNA, the CDR3 is TGTGCCAGCAGCTTAATAGCGGGCTACCAAGAGACCCAGTACTTC. Translated, it gives CASSLIAGYQETQYF.

The gene calls are TRBV2 and TRBJ1-5; D gene ambiguous. Germline V CDR1 and CDR2: SNHLY, FYNNEI. V was trimmed by 5 bases and J by 5 bases, leaving 22 bases between them. The CDR3 has 17 amino acids. The CDR3 protein is CASSPALNTGADQPQHF. DNA for the CDR3: TGTGCCAGCAGTCCAGCTCTAAATACGGGTGCGGATCAGCCCCAGCATTTT. Complete variable domain (other parts from reference TRBV2 and TRBJ1-5): EPEVTQTPSHQVTQMGQEVILRCVPISNHLYFYWYRQILGQKVEFLVSFYNNEISEKSEIFDDQFSVERPDGSNFTLKIRSTKLEDSAMYFCASSPALNTGADQPQHFGDGTRLSIL.

The CDR3 DNA reads TGTGCCAGCAGCTTATCCGGGACAGGGAACTATGGCTACACCTTC. Translating it yields CASSLSGTGNYGYTF. V gene TRBV5-8 combines with J gene TRBJ1-2; 9 nucleotides line up with TRBD1. The CDR3 extends over 15 amino acids. Germline V lookup: CDR1 SGHTS, CDR2 YDEGEE. Trimming removed 2 bases from V and 2 bases from J; junction bases left unmatched: 4. The entire variable domain, with the rest obtained from reference TRBV5-8 and TRBJ1-2, is as follows: EAGVTQSPTHLIKTRGQQATLRCSPISGHTSVYWYQQALGLGLQFLLWYDEGEERNRGNFPPRFSGRQFPNYSSELNVNALELEDSALYLCASSLSGTGNYGYTFGSGTRLTVV.

The chain has TRBV7-6 and TRBJ2-3; 7 bases agree with TRBD2. This CDR3 has 20 residues. Germline trimming cut 1 base from V and 4 bases from J; bases unmatched to any gene: 20. Per germline, CDR1 SGHVS and CDR2 FNYEAQ. The CDR3 DNA follows: TGTGCCAGCAGCTTAGTTCCCACCCAGGTTGGCGGGAGAGGCGCAGATACGCAGTATTTT. Residues: CASSLVPTQVGGRGADTQYF. The whole variable domain, remainder taken from reference TRBV7-6 and TRBJ2-3, is GAGVSQSPRYKVTKRGQDVALRCDPISGHVSLYWYRQALGQGPEFLTYFNYEAQQDKSGLPNDRFSAERPEGSISTLTIQRTEQRDSAMYRCASSLVPTQVGGRGADTQYFGPGTRLTVL.

V usage is TRBV18 and J usage is TRBJ2-3; 11 bases align to TRBD2. This CDR3 is built from 16 residues. Germline values: CDR1 KGHSH, CDR2 LQKENI. Trimming removed 4 bases from V and 0 bases from J; junction bases left unmatched: 3. CDR3 bases: TGTGCCAGCTCACGAGGGACTAGCGGAAGCACAGATACGCAGTATTTT. Translation gives CASSRGTSGSTDTQYF.

The V gene is TRBV11-2, the J gene TRBJ1-2; D is uncertain. This CDR3 region has 12 residues. V gave up 3 bases and J gave up 5 bases, with 7 bases separating them. CDR1 SGHAT and CDR2 FQNNGV come from the germline V gene. CDR3: CASSLSNYGYTF. The CDR3 nucleotides are TGTGCCAGCAGCTTGAGTAATTATGGCTACACCTTC.

This clone was counted many times. The chain uses TRBV30 and TRBJ1-2, with 7 bases fitting TRBD1. Germline CDR1 is GTSNPN and CDR2 is SVGIG (reference sequence). J lost 4 bases, V lost 7 bases, and 12 bases had no gene match. The CDR3 contains 14 residues. The DNA for the CDR3 is TGTGCCTTGCTCAACAGGGACAGAATCTATGGCTACACCTTC. Its translation: CALLNRDRIYGYTF.

This clone turned up a few times. The CDR3 DNA sequence: TGTGCCAGCAGTGTAAAGACAGGGAACGAGCAGTACTTC. Translation: CASSVKTGNEQYF. The chain carries TRBV2 and TRBJ2-7; 7 bases are shared with TRBD1. The J segment lost 5 bases and the V segment lost 4 bases, leaving 5 bases of the junction unmatched. The CDR3 is made up of 13 amino acids. Germline values: CDR1 SNHLY, CDR2 FYNNEI.